This T cell receptor (beta chain) was identified during a study of a mutant IDH1 vaccine in newly diagnosed glioma. Study overall: Most patients had received both radiotherapy and temozolomide, the prior options being radiotherapy, temozolomide, or both.

There are 17 residues in the CDR3. Germline loops: CDR1 KGHSH, CDR2 LQKENI. V lost 3 bases to trimming and J lost 4 bases; unmatched junction nucleotides: 6. Stated time point: week 23, last vaccination. With topical imiquimod, each dose of the vaccine consisted of 300 ug of mutant IDH1 20-mer peptide. Libraries were prepared by immunoSEQ multiplex PCR; TCRdb keeps only in-frame clonotypes and omits some of them. This table has around 76,000 clones, roughly 85% appearing once. This clone was counted a single time. What it binds is not known. The chain employs TRBV18 and TRBJ2-1; 13 bases align to TRBD2. The sequence derives from a woman aged 45 to 65 with glioma. The sequenced sample was PBMCs, obtained from a glioma patient whose treatment included an IDH1 peptide vaccine. As DNA, the CDR3 is TGTGCCAGCTCACCCGGACTAGCGGGAGATAGATACAATGAGCAGTTCTTC. Translated: CASSPGLAGDRYNEQFF.